This TCR beta chain was captured in a study of T cell repertoires in cytomegalovirus infection. This clonotype was seen many times. Its antigen is not identified. One entry per CDR3 protein, called by TCRdb with MiXCR from the reads. This table holds over 100,000 distinct CDR3 sequences, around 28% found once. The germline CDR1 and CDR2 sequences are SGHTA and FQGNSA. The J segment lost 0 bases and the V segment lost 2 bases, leaving 3 bases of the junction unmatched. The CDR3 runs 15 residues. The chain is built from TRBV7-2 and TRBJ2-7; 8 nucleotides match TRBD2. Material: CD8+ T cells from cultured PBMCs, obtained from culture after CMV antigen stimulation. The receptor comes from a human donor in good health (CMV status not recorded). Some clones in this sample may be carry-over from other donors' samples. The CDR3 coding sequence is TGTGCCAGCAGCTTAATAGCGGGGTACTCCTACGAGCAGTACTTC. Its translation: CASSLIAGYSYEQYF.